This record covers a single T cell receptor beta chain. Its specificity is not known. The data originate from a study of CD8+CD57+ T cells in acquired aplastic anemia. Background on the study: The study obtained an average of 3.2 ug of DNA from sorted CD4+ and CD8+ cells. Study-level points and caveats: For CD8+ Simpson's diversity, patients and controls showed no significant difference.

CD8+CD57+ cell expansion, shown by flow cytometry, had occurred in the patients selected for sequencing. Patient blood was sampled before any therapy had been received. Genomic DNA, the template, was used for profiling of the TCR beta VDJ and CDR3. MiXCR, applied by TCRdb to the reads, yields one record per CDR3 protein. Here the sample spans about 150,000 distinct CDR3 sequences, over 40% being singletons. The length of the CDR3 is 15 residues. Germline trimming cut 4 bases from V and 5 bases from J; bases unmatched to any gene: 4. The germline CDR1 and CDR2 sequences are LNHNV and YYDKDF (reference sequence).

Sequenced: sorted CD4+, CD8+, or CD8+CD57+ T cells (not recorded which) from PBMCs. This clonotype was sampled from a human donor with aplastic anemia. V usage is TRBV15 and J usage is TRBJ2-7; 14 bases map to TRBD2. This chain's CDR3 is CATSNGLAGGHEQYV. CDR3 DNA sequence: TGTGCCACCAGCAACGGACTAGCGGGAGGTCACGAGCAGTACGTC.